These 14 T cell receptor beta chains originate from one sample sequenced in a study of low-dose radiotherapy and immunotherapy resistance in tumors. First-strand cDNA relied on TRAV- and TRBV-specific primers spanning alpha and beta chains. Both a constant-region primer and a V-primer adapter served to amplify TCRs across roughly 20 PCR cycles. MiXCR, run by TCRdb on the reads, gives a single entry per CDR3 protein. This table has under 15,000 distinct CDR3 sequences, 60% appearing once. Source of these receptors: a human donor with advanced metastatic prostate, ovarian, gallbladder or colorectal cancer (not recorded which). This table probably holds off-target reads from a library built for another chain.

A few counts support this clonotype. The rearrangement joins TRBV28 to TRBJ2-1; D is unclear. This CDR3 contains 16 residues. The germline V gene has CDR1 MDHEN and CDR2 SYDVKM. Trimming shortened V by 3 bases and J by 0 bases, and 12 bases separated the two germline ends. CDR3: CASSFRLAPSYNEQFF. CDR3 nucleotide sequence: TGTGCCAGCAGTTTTCGTTTGGCACCCTCCTACAATGAGCAGTTCTTC.

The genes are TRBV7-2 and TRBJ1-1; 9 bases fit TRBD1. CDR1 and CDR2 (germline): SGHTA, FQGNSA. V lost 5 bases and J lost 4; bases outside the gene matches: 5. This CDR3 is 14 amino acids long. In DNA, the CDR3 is TGTGCCAGCAGCCGTACAGGGGGCGGCACTGAAGCTTTCTTT. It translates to CASSRTGGGTEAFF.

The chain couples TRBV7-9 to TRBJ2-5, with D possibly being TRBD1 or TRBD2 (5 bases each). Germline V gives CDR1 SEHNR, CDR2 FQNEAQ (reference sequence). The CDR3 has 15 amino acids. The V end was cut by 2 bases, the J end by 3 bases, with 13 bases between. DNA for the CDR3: TGTGCCAGCAGCTTATATCGGGACGCTAAAGAGACCCAGTACTTC. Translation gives CASSLYRDAKETQYF. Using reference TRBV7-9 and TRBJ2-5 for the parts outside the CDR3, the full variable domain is DTGVSQNPRHKITKRGQNVTFRCDPISEHNRLYWYRQTLGQGPEFLTYFQNEAQLEKSRLLSDRFSAERPKGSFSTLEIQRTEQGDSAMYLCASSLYRDAKETQYFGPGTRLLVL.

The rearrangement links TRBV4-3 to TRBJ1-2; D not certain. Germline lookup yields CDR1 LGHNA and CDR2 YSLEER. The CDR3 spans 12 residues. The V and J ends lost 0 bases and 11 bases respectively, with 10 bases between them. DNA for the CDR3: TGCGCCAGCAGCCAAGATCTCCGAACGTACACCTTC. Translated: CASSQDLRTYTF.

The DNA for the CDR3 is TGTGCCAGCAGCGCTCTGGCGGGTGGCTCCTACGAGCAGTACTTC. Residues: CASSALAGGSYEQYF. The chain employs TRBV6-1 and TRBJ2-7; a possible D gene is TRBD2 (5 bases). Per germline, CDR1 MNHNS and CDR2 SASEGT. Trimming removed 6 bases from V and 0 bases from J, with 15 bases in between. The CDR3 has 15 residues.

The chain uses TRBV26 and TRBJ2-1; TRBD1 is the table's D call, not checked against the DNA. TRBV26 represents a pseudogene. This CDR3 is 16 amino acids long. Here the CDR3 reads CASASVWGESGNEQFF. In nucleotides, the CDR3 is TGTGCCAGCGCTTCAGTGTGGGGGGAATCCGGGAATGAGCAGTTCTTC.

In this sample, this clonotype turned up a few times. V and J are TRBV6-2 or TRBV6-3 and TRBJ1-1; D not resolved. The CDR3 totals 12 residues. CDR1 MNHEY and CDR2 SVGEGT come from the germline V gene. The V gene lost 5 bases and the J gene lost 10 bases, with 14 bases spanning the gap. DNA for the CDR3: TGTGCCAGCAGTGGAGAGACCTCAGCAGCTTTCTTT. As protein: CASSGETSAAFF.

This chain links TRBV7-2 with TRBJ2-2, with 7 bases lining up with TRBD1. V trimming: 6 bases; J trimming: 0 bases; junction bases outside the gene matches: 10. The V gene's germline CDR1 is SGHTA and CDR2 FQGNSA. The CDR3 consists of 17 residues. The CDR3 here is CASRDSRTGSNTGELFF. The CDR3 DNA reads TGTGCCAGCAGGGATTCTAGGACAGGATCGAACACCGGGGAGCTGTTTTTT.

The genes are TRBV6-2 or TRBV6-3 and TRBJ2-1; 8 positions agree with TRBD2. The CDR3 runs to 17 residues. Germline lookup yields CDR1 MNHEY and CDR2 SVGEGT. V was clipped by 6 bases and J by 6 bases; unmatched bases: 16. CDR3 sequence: CASSRTISGSLLNEQFF. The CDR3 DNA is TGTGCCAGCAGCCGAACGATAAGCGGGAGCCTCCTCAATGAGCAGTTCTTC.

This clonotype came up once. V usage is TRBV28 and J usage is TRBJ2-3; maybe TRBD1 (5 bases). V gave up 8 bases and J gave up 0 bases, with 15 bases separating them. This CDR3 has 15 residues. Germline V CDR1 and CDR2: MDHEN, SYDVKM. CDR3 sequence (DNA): TGTGCCAGCGAAGGGGCCGAGGCTAGCACAGATACGCAGTATTTT. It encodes CASEGAEASTDTQYF.

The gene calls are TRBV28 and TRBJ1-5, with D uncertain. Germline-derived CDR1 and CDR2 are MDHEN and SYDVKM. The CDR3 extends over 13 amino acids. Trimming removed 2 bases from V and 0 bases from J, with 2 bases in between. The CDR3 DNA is TGTGCCAGCAGTTTAGGTAGCAATCAGCCCCAGCATTTT. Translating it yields CASSLGSNQPQHF.

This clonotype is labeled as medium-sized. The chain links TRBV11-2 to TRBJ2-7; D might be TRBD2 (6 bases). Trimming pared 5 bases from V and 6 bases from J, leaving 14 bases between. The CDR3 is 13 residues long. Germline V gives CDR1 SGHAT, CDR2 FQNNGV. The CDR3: CASSPHEAGEQYF. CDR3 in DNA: TGTGCCAGCAGCCCCCATGAAGCGGGCGAGCAGTACTTC.

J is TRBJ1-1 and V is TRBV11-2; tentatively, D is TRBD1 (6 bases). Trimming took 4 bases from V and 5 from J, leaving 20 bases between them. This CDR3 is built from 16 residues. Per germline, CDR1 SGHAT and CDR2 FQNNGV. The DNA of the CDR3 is TGTGCCAGCAGCTCAATATTACAGGGCGGGGGGACTGAAGCTTTCTTT. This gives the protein CASSSILQGGGTEAFF.

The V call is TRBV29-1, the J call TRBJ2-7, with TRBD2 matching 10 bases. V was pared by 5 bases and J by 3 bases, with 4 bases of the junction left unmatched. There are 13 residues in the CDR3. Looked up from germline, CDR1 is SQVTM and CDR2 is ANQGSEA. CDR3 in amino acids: CSVWEREGYEQYF. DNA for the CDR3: TGCAGCGTTTGGGAGCGGGAGGGCTACGAGCAGTACTTC.